A single sample is the source of the 13 T cell receptor beta chains below, sequenced in a study of cytomegalovirus exposure and HLA in healthy donors. PCR primers comprised 60 Vbeta and 13 Jbeta primers. Assay: immunoSEQ multiplex PCR; the TCRdb copy retains only in-frame clones and omits some. This sample yields some 100,000 clones, of which more than 65% are seen a single time; 4% belongs to the top ten. Sequencing was done on a sample of PBMCs. These TCRs come from a woman between 45 and 65 years old in good health and CMV-seropositive.

The V call is TRBV13, the J call TRBJ2-2, with 9 positions matching TRBD2. V shed 3 bases and J 2 bases; nucleotides not matched to a gene: 4. In germline, CDR1 is PRHDT, CDR2 FYEKMQ (reference sequence). The CDR3 is made up of 16 amino acids. CDR3: CASSLGTSRNTGELFF. The CDR3, as DNA: TGTGCCAGCAGCTTGGGGACTAGCAGAAACACCGGGGAGCTGTTTTTT.

There are a few counts of this clone. The chain is built from TRBV5-6 and TRBJ1-2; D is possibly TRBD1 (6 bases). Looked up from germline, CDR1 is SGHDT and CDR2 is YYEEEE. The germline V and J ends were trimmed by 1 base and 8 bases, with 21 bases remaining between them. CDR3 length: 16 residues. CDR3 nucleotides: TGTGCCAGCAGCTTGTATCCTGGGGGCGAGAGCGACGGCTACACCTTC. Amino acids: CASSLYPGGESDGYTF. Looking up the rest from reference TRBV5-6 and TRBJ1-2 gives the full variable domain: DAGVTQSPTHLIKTRGQQVTLRCSPKSGHDTVSWYQQALGQGPQFIFQYYEEEERQRGNFPDRFSGHQFPNYSSELNVNALLLGDSALYLCASSLYPGGESDGYTFGSGTRLTVV.

The chain carries TRBV29-1 and TRBJ1-1; a possible D gene is TRBD1 (6 bases). CDR1 and CDR2 (germline): SQVTM, ANQGSEA. V lost 6 bases to trimming and J lost 0 bases, with 14 bases between them. This CDR3 has 14 residues. As DNA, the CDR3 is TGCAGCGTGCATACGGGACACTTGAACACTGAAGCTTTCTTT. Its translation is CSVHTGHLNTEAFF.

V usage is TRBV6-1 and J usage is TRBJ1-5; unclear D gene. The CDR3 totals 15 residues. Trimming left V 2 bases short and J 4 bases short, with 12 bases between. Germline V gene data show CDR1 as MNHNS and CDR2 as SASEGT. CDR3: CASSEFHRLNQPQHF. The CDR3 coding sequence is TGTGCCAGCAGTGAATTTCACAGACTAAATCAGCCCCAGCATTTT.

The rearrangement uses TRBV2 and TRBJ1-1; D unresolved. The CDR3 runs 10 residues. Germline V gene data show CDR1 as SNHLY and CDR2 as FYNNEI. V lost 6 bases and J lost 11, with 10 bases in between. The CDR3 sequence: CASRGRRAFF. CDR3 bases: TGTGCCAGCAGGGGGAGACGGGCTTTCTTT. The complete variable domain, with remaining parts taken from reference TRBV2 and TRBJ1-1, reads EPEVTQTPSHQVTQMGQEVILRCVPISNHLYFYWYRQILGQKVEFLVSFYNNEISEKSEIFDDQFSVERPDGSNFTLKIRSTKLEDSAMYFCASRGRRAFFGQGTRLTVV.

V usage is TRBV7-9 and J usage is TRBJ2-5; D remains ambiguous. Trimming stripped 3 bases from V and 1 base from J, with 3 bases between. The CDR3 length is 12 residues. Germline CDR1 reads SEHNR; CDR2 reads FQNEAQ (reference sequence). The CDR3 sequence is CASSFSQETQYF. The CDR3 DNA sequence: TGTGCCAGCAGCTTCTCCCAAGAGACCCAGTACTTC. Full variable domain (missing parts from reference TRBV7-9 and TRBJ2-5): DTGVSQNPRHKITKRGQNVTFRCDPISEHNRLYWYRQTLGQGPEFLTYFQNEAQLEKSRLLSDRFSAERPKGSFSTLEIQRTEQGDSAMYLCASSFSQETQYFGPGTRLLVL.

The chain recombines TRBV5-5 with TRBJ1-1, with TRBD1 matching 12 bases. The junction had 4 bases not matched to a gene; V was cut back by 0 bases and J by 4 bases. The CDR3 covers 16 residues. CDR1 SGHKS and CDR2 YYEKEE come from the germline V gene (reference sequence). CDR3 amino acids: CASSLGDRGLSTEAFF. For the CDR3, the DNA is TGTGCCAGCAGCTTGGGGGACAGGGGGCTGAGCACTGAAGCTTTCTTT.

The J gene is TRBJ1-5, the V gene TRBV4-1; D gene ambiguous. Trimming shortened V by 4 bases and J by 0 bases, and 13 bases separated the two germline ends. This CDR3 is 16 amino acids long. Germline CDR1 MGHRA, CDR2 YSYEKL. CDR3 sequence: CASSRLVEGSNQPQHF. CDR3 nucleotide sequence: TGCGCCAGCAGCCGCCTGGTGGAGGGTAGCAATCAGCCCCAGCATTTT.

The chain couples TRBV5-6 to TRBJ2-7, with D possibly TRBD1 on 5 matching bases. Germline lookup yields CDR1 SGHDT and CDR2 YYEEEE. The germline V and J ends were trimmed by 7 bases and 2 bases, with 13 bases remaining between them. CDR3 length: 13 amino acids. CDR3: CASRRGLTYEQYF. CDR3 nucleotides: TGTGCCAGCCGAAGGGGCCTAACCTACGAGCAGTACTTC.

The chain is built from TRBV27 and TRBJ1-1; 8 nucleotides align to TRBD1. Unmatched junction bases numbered 5, after V lost 5 bases and J lost 6 bases. Germline V gives CDR1 MNHEY, CDR2 SMNVEV (reference sequence). The CDR3 runs to 13 residues. The CDR3 region is CASSLSGGPEAFF. The CDR3 bases are TGTGCCAGCAGTCTCTCAGGGGGCCCTGAAGCTTTCTTT.

This chain uses TRBV9 with TRBJ1-2, with 7 positions matching TRBD1. J lost 0 bases, V lost 4 bases, and 3 bases had no gene match. The germline gives CDR1 SGDLS, CDR2 YYNGEE. There are 14 residues in the CDR3. CDR3 region: CASSMGTANYGYTF. The CDR3 DNA is TGTGCCAGCAGCATGGGGACAGCTAACTATGGCTACACCTTC.

The J gene is TRBJ2-5, the V gene TRBV10-1; the match to TRBD1 covers 8 bases. This CDR3 contains 16 residues. V was clipped by 4 bases and J by 1 base; unmatched bases: 8. The V gene's germline CDR1 is WNHNN and CDR2 SYGVQD (reference sequence). The CDR3 coding sequence is TGCGCCAGCAGTGGCGGACAGGGCGCAACCCAAGAGACCCAGTACTTC. Protein: CASSGGQGATQETQYF.

In the case of this clone: This sample includes further DNA sequences coding for the same CDR3. The chain is built from TRBV7-2 and TRBJ1-5, with D maybe TRBD1 (6 bases). Trimming cost V 1 base and J 7 bases, with 17 bases left between them. The CDR3 spans 16 residues. Germline V CDR1 and CDR2: SGHTA, FQGNSA. CDR3 in amino acids: CASSLDRGGEGQPQHF. DNA of the CDR3: TGTGCCAGCAGCTTAGATAGGGGGGGGGAGGGACAGCCCCAGCATTTT. Supplemented by reference TRBV7-2 and TRBJ1-5, the full variable domain reads GAGVSQSPSNKVTEKGKDVELRCDPISGHTALYWYRQSLGQGLEFLIYFQGNSAPDKSGLPSDRFSAERTGGSVSTLTIQRTQQEDSAVYLCASSLDRGGEGQPQHFGDGTRLSIL.